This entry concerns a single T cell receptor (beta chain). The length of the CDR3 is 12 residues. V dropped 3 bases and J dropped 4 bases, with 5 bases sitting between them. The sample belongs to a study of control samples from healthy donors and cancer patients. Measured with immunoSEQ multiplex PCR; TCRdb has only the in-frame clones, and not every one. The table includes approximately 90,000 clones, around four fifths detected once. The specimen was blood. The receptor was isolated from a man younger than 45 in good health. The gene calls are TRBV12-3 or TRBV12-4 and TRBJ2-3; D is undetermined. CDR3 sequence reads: CASSFVPDTQYF. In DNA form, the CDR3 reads TGTGCCAGCAGTTTTGTGCCAGATACGCAGTATTTT.